This note documents a single TCR beta chain sequence. The target antigen is unknown. This specimen belongs to a study of identical twins. Study observations and caveats: Conclusions came from cross-sectional statistical analysis, not from following the same donors.

Template switching added a universal primer site; cDNA carried unique molecular identifiers. TCRdb passed the 5' RACE reads through MiXCR, listing each CDR3 protein once. The sample carries about 720,000 distinct CDR3 sequences, approximately 9% recorded once. CDR3 length: 16 amino acids. Trimming took off 1 base at V and 0 bases at J, with 12 bases between the two ends. Germline CDR1 reads SGHTA; CDR2 reads FQGTGA. Every donor was a healthy Caucasian. The same data also went into a second study, on yellow fever vaccine responses in identical twins.

The gene calls are TRBV7-3 and TRBJ2-5; D uncertain. The specimen was PBMCs. The sequence derives from a woman in her late teens or twenties in good health. The CDR3 region has the DNA TGTGCCAGCAGCTTAATTGCGTCGCCAAACCAAGAGACCCAGTACTTC. Amino acid sequence: CASSLIASPNQETQYF.